These T cell receptor beta chains were read from a single sample in a study of T-cell reconstitution after alpha-beta-depleted transplantation in children. A single record per CDR3 protein comes from TCRdb applying MiXCR to the PCR reads. This repertoire shows nearly 350,000 distinct CDR3 sequences, roughly 16% found once; its top ten account for just over 40%. The material was PBMCs, mostly from graft donor cells, obtained 360 days after TCRalphabeta/CD19-depleted stem cell transplant. The receptors originated from a male patient between 2 and 10 years old who had a stem cell transplant for acute lymphoblastic leukemia, so the T cells may come from the graft donor. The CDR3 runs from the conserved cysteine through the conserved F or W. Each record gives: J gene, V gene, D gene, clone size, CDR3 protein, CDR3 DNA. A D gene is named only where the DNA matches it firmly. For some rows the clone size is stated as once, few or many, or as a class when expanded; others skip it.

j_call: TRBJ2-1
v_call: TRBV7-2
d_call: TRBD2
clone_size: NA
cdr3_aa: CASSFSGRSYNEQFF
cdr3_nt: TGTGCCAGCAGCTTTAGCGGGAGGTCCTACAATGAGCAGTTCTTC

j_call: TRBJ2-1
v_call: TRBV4-3
d_call: TRBD1
clone_size: many
cdr3_aa: CASSQDWRRKGATGEQFF
cdr3_nt: TGCGCCAGCAGCCAAGATTGGCGAAGAAAGGGGGCGACGGGTGAGCAGTTCTTC

j_call: TRBJ2-7
v_call: TRBV6-5
d_call: NA
clone_size: many
cdr3_aa: CASSYIGKDYEQYF
cdr3_nt: TGTGCCAGCAGTTACATCGGGAAAGACTACGAGCAGTACTTC

j_call: TRBJ2-3
v_call: TRBV11-2
d_call: NA
clone_size: few
cdr3_aa: CASSLSSGPGYTQYF
cdr3_nt: TGTGCCAGCAGCTTATCGAGCGGCCCGGGGTATACGCAGTATTTT

j_call: TRBJ2-5
v_call: TRBV12-3/TRBV12-4
d_call: TRBD1
clone_size: NA
cdr3_aa: CASSWGQGGETQYF
cdr3_nt: TGTGCCAGCAGTTGGGGACAGGGGGGGGAGACCCAGTACTTC

j_call: TRBJ2-3
v_call: TRBV20-1
d_call: NA
clone_size: few
cdr3_aa: CSARVGGGGTDTQYF
cdr3_nt: TGCAGTGCTAGAGTAGGAGGGGGGGGCACAGATACGCAGTATTTT

j_call: TRBJ2-3
v_call: TRBV4-3
d_call: NA
clone_size: NA
cdr3_aa: CASSQEGGALLSTDTQYF
cdr3_nt: TGCGCCAGCAGCCAAGAGGGGGGGGCCCTTCTCTCCACAGATACGCAGTATTTT

j_call: TRBJ2-7
v_call: TRBV13
d_call: TRBD2
clone_size: few
cdr3_aa: CASSLGVSGSHEQYF
cdr3_nt: TGTGCCAGCAGCTTAGGTGTTAGCGGGAGCCACGAGCAGTACTTC

j_call: TRBJ2-3
v_call: TRBV10-3
d_call: TRBD1
clone_size: few
cdr3_aa: CANRGQGAGDTQYF
cdr3_nt: TGTGCCAACCGGGGACAGGGGGCAGGGGATACGCAGTATTTT

j_call: TRBJ2-1
v_call: TRBV20-1
d_call: NA
clone_size: many
cdr3_aa: CSASFGDNEQFF
cdr3_nt: TGCAGTGCTAGTTTTGGAGACAATGAGCAGTTCTTC

j_call: TRBJ2-5
v_call: TRBV14
d_call: NA
clone_size: NA
cdr3_aa: CASSHESSQETQYF
cdr3_nt: TGTGCCAGCAGCCACGAAAGTTCGCAAGAGACCCAGTACTTC

j_call: TRBJ2-7
v_call: TRBV28
d_call: TRBD2
clone_size: few
cdr3_aa: CASRPGLAGAYYEQYF
cdr3_nt: TGTGCCAGCAGGCCGGGACTAGCGGGAGCATACTACGAGCAGTACTTC

j_call: TRBJ2-7
v_call: TRBV12-3/TRBV12-4
d_call: TRBD2
clone_size: few
cdr3_aa: CASRKTSVSYEQYF
cdr3_nt: TGTGCCAGCAGAAAAACTAGCGTATCCTACGAGCAGTACTTC

j_call: TRBJ1-3
v_call: TRBV7-2
d_call: TRBD1
clone_size: many
cdr3_aa: CASSLNSGTVSGNTIYF
cdr3_nt: TGTGCCAGCAGCTTAAACAGTGGGACAGTCTCTGGAAACACCATATATTTT

j_call: TRBJ2-3
v_call: TRBV29-1
d_call: TRBD2
clone_size: many
cdr3_aa: CSVEGTSGRQGDTQYF
cdr3_nt: TGCAGCGTTGAAGGGACTAGCGGGAGGCAAGGAGATACGCAGTATTTT

j_call: TRBJ2-4
v_call: TRBV20-1
d_call: NA
clone_size: few
cdr3_aa: CSARDSDRGYIQYF
cdr3_nt: TGCAGTGCTAGAGATTCGGACAGAGGGTACATTCAGTACTTC

j_call: TRBJ2-1
v_call: TRBV5-1
d_call: NA
clone_size: NA
cdr3_aa: CASSLAGTPSNEQFF
cdr3_nt: TGCGCCAGCAGCTTGGCCGGGACTCCTTCCAATGAGCAGTTCTTC

j_call: TRBJ2-7
v_call: TRBV4-1
d_call: TRBD2
clone_size: few
cdr3_aa: CASSQEMAGDFHEQYF
cdr3_nt: TGCGCCAGCAGCCAAGAGATGGCGGGAGACTTCCACGAGCAGTACTTC

j_call: TRBJ2-3
v_call: TRBV10-3
d_call: NA
clone_size: many
cdr3_aa: CAISEARTDTQYF
cdr3_nt: TGTGCCATCAGTGAGGCCCGTACAGATACGCAGTATTTT

j_call: TRBJ2-7
v_call: TRBV4-3
d_call: TRBD1
clone_size: NA
cdr3_aa: CASSQGDRGAYEQYF
cdr3_nt: TGCGCCAGCAGCCAAGGTGACAGGGGTGCCTACGAGCAGTACTTC

j_call: TRBJ2-7
v_call: TRBV12-3/TRBV12-4
d_call: TRBD2
clone_size: NA
cdr3_aa: CASSVAGGLEQYF
cdr3_nt: TGTGCCAGCAGTGTAGCGGGAGGTCTCGAGCAGTACTTC

j_call: TRBJ2-1
v_call: TRBV4-2
d_call: NA
clone_size: NA
cdr3_aa: CASSRTARGNEQFF
cdr3_nt: TGTGCCAGCAGCCGAACGGCTCGTGGCAATGAGCAGTTCTTC